The rows below give T cell receptor beta chains drawn from one sample of a study of cytomegalovirus exposure and HLA in healthy donors. The data were produced by immunoSEQ multiplex PCR, yet TCRdb's version contains in-frame clones alone and is incomplete. The data hold 75,000 to 100,000 clones, with 80% observed a single time. What was sequenced was PBMCs. Receptors originate from a man younger than 40 in good health and CMV-seronegative. Both conserved end residues are part of each CDR3. A D gene is named only where the DNA matches it firmly. Where a row states a size, it is once, few, many or the class of an expanded clone; other rows omit it.

j_call clone_size d_call v_call cdr3_aa cdr3_nt
TRBJ2-2 NA NA TRBV12-5 CASGRGGGDTGELFF TGTGCTAGTGGGCGGGGAGGTGGGGACACCGGGGAGCTGTTTTTT
TRBJ1-3 few NA TRBV7-6 CASSLGAFSGNTIYF TGTGCCAGCAGCTTAGGCGCTTTCTCTGGAAACACCATATATTTT
TRBJ2-3 NA NA TRBV7-2 CASSSGGPDTQYF TGTGCCAGCAGCTCAGGGGGGCCGGATACGCAGTATTTT
TRBJ1-5 NA NA TRBV4-1 CASSQGGGSNQPQHF TGCGCCAGCAGCCAAGGGGGAGGGAGCAATCAGCCCCAGCATTTT
TRBJ1-2 NA TRBD1 TRBV6-1 CASTPGQNYGYTF TGTGCCAGCACCCCGGGACAGAACTATGGCTACACCTTC
TRBJ2-1 NA TRBD2 TRBV5-1 CASSLFPSGANEQFF TGCGCCAGCAGCTTGTTCCCTAGCGGGGCGAATGAGCAGTTCTTC
TRBJ1-5 NA NA TRBV6-6 CASTADNQPQHF TGTGCCAGCACCGCGGACAATCAGCCCCAGCATTTT
TRBJ1-6 NA TRBD1 TRBV6-1 CASRGTGTYNSPLHF TGTGCCAGCAGGGGGACAGGTACCTATAATTCACCCCTCCACTTT
TRBJ2-5 NA TRBD1 TRBV5-1 CASSWDRGRGETQYF TGCGCCAGCAGCTGGGACAGGGGGCGCGGAGAGACCCAGTACTTC
TRBJ1-4 few NA TRBV5-6 CASSIRQSYNEKLFF TGTGCCAGCAGCATTCGACAGAGCTATAATGAAAAACTGTTTTTT
TRBJ1-2 few NA TRBV5-4 CASSGAGGYTF TGTGCCAGCAGCGGGGCCGGGGGCTACACCTTC
TRBJ2-1 once TRBD2 TRBV9 CASSVVGGGTYNEQFF TGTGCCAGCAGCGTAGTAGGCGGGGGGACCTACAATGAGCAGTTCTTC
TRBJ2-7 NA NA TRBV6-1 CASSEGGGPGLEQYF TGTGCCAGCAGTGAAGGGGGCGGTCCAGGGCTCGAGCAGTACTTC
TRBJ1-1 NA TRBD1 TRBV2 CASRLDRGGTEAFF TGTGCCAGCAGGCTAGACAGGGGTGGGACTGAAGCTTTCTTT
TRBJ1-2 NA TRBD1 TRBV19 CASSRTGDYGYTF TGTGCCAGTAGTAGAACAGGGGACTATGGCTACACCTTC
TRBJ1-4 NA TRBD1 TRBV2 CASSGQANEKLFF TGTGCCAGCTCGGGACAGGCTAATGAAAAACTGTTTTTT
TRBJ2-7 NA TRBD1 TRBV6-1 CASSEGQGTEQYF TGTGCCAGCAGTGAAGGACAGGGCACCGAGCAGTACTTC
TRBJ2-7 NA NA TRBV6-5 CASRKGYEQYF TGTGCCAGCAGAAAGGGGTACGAGCAGTACTTC
TRBJ2-3 once NA TRBV7-6 CASSLAGESASTDTQYF TGTGCCAGCAGCTTAGCCGGGGAGTCCGCTAGCACAGATACGCAGTATTTT
TRBJ2-3 once TRBD2 TRBV5-4 CASSPAGGGTDTQYF TGTGCCAGCAGCCCAGCGGGGGGCGGGACAGATACGCAGTATTTT
TRBJ1-1 few NA TRBV4-2 CASSQDRARTEAFF TGTGCCAGCAGCCAAGACAGGGCGAGGACTGAAGCTTTCTTT
TRBJ1-2 NA NA TRBV10-3 CAISESVANYGYTF TGTGCCATCAGTGAGTCTGTCGCGAACTATGGCTACACCTTC
TRBJ2-3 NA TRBD2 TRBV18 CASSPLAGGYTDTQYF TGTGCCAGCTCACCACTTGCGGGGGGCTACACAGATACGCAGTATTTT
TRBJ2-1 NA NA TRBV21-1 CASSKLPRDRVTNEQFF TGTGCCAGCAGCAAACTCCCTCGGGACAGGGTAACTAATGAGCAGTTCTTC
TRBJ2-3 NA TRBD1 TRBV13 CASSVDREGDTQYF TGTGCCAGCAGCGTGGACAGGGAAGGAGATACGCAGTATTTT
TRBJ2-3 once TRBD2 TRBV7-9 CASTNSGSADTQYF TGTGCCAGCACCAATAGCGGGAGCGCAGATACGCAGTATTTT
TRBJ2-1 NA NA TRBV27 CASSLTSGSFYNEQFF TGTGCCAGCAGTTTAACGAGCGGATCCTTTTACAATGAGCAGTTCTTC
TRBJ2-5 NA TRBD2 TRBV28 CATARGGETQYF TGTGCCACAGCACGGGGAGGGGAGACCCAGTACTTC
TRBJ2-7 NA NA TRBV19 CASSPDGLRAEQYF TGTGCCAGTAGTCCGGACGGACTGCGGGCCGAGCAGTACTTC
TRBJ2-1 NA NA TRBV9 CASSLGRDFFNEQFF TGTGCCAGCAGCCTGGGGCGCGATTTTTTTAATGAGCAGTTCTTC
TRBJ1-4 once NA TRBV15 CATSTALERGRDEKLFF TGTGCCACCAGCACAGCCTTAGAGCGGGGCCGGGACGAAAAACTGTTTTTT
TRBJ1-1 NA NA TRBV4-1 CASSQGGQSNTEAFF TGCGCCAGCAGCCAAGGTGGGCAGTCGAACACTGAAGCTTTCTTT
TRBJ2-7 NA NA TRBV4-2 CASSQGGESSYEQYF TGTGCCAGCAGCCAAGGCGGGGAGAGCTCCTACGAGCAGTACTTC
TRBJ1-3 NA TRBD1 TRBV10-2 CASRKTGAGNTIYF TGCGCCAGCAGGAAGACAGGGGCTGGAAACACCATATATTTT
TRBJ2-2 NA NA TRBV5-4 CASSLPGAGTPNTGELFF TGTGCCAGCAGCTTACCCGGTGCCGGGACACCGAACACCGGGGAGCTGTTTTTT
TRBJ2-5 NA NA TRBV7-2 CASSFARETQYF TGTGCCAGCAGCTTTGCCAGGGAGACCCAGTACTTC
TRBJ2-2 NA NA TRBV7-9 CASSLGVNTGELFF TGTGCCAGCAGCTTAGGAGTGAACACCGGGGAGCTGTTTTTT
TRBJ1-1 NA NA TRBV10-1 CASSALRGSEAFF TGCGCCAGCAGCGCCCTCAGGGGCAGTGAAGCTTTCTTT
TRBJ1-4 NA NA TRBV7-8 CASTFAATNEKLFF TGTGCCAGCACCTTCGCGGCAACTAATGAAAAACTGTTTTTT
TRBJ2-5 few TRBD1 TRBV25-1 CASSESRDRGRRETQYF TGTGCCAGCAGTGAATCAAGGGACAGGGGGCGACGAGAGACCCAGTACTTC
TRBJ2-7 NA NA TRBV30 CAWNRASAQGEQYF TGTGCCTGGAATCGGGCTAGCGCCCAAGGGGAGCAGTACTTC
TRBJ2-7 NA TRBD2 TRBV19 CASSKREAPYEQYF TGTGCCAGTAGCAAGCGGGAGGCCCCCTACGAGCAGTACTTC
TRBJ1-2 NA TRBD1 TRBV6-1 CASSETGGNGYTF TGTGCCAGCAGTGAAACAGGGGGCAATGGCTACACCTTC
TRBJ2-1 NA NA TRBV7-9 CASSLPGVYNEQFF TGTGCCAGCAGCTTACCGGGGGTCTACAATGAGCAGTTCTTC